Shown below are 24 T cell receptor beta chains from a single sample sequenced in a study of cytomegalovirus exposure and HLA in healthy donors. Primers included in the PCR were 60 Vbeta and 13 Jbeta primers. Repertoires were generated with immunoSEQ multiplex PCR, while TCRdb's copy carries only in-frame clones and drops some. The table includes under 200,000 clones, roughly four fifths detected once. The sequenced sample consisted of PBMCs. Receptors originate from a man between 45 and 60 years old in good health and CMV-seropositive.

The chain employs TRBV28 and TRBJ2-7, with 10 positions matching TRBD1. Germline V gene sequence: CDR1 MDHEN, CDR2 SYDVKM. The CDR3 sequence is 14 residues long. Trimming removed 8 bases from V and 5 bases from J; junction bases left unmatched: 9. CDR3 DNA: TGTGCCAGCGGTCGGACAGGGGGGTTCGACGAGCAGTACTTC. This encodes CASGRTGGFDEQYF.

The table lists this clone with a few counts. The chain carries TRBV29-1 and TRBJ2-7, with D perhaps matching TRBD2 (5 bases). The CDR3 runs to 13 residues. The V end lost 3 bases, the J end lost 0 bases, and 9 bases lay between the germline ends. Germline V gene lookup returns CDR1 SQVTM and CDR2 ANQGSEA. The CDR3 loop is CSVEPADSYEQYF. CDR3 coding DNA: TGCAGCGTTGAGCCAGCGGACTCCTACGAGCAGTACTTC.

The chain recombines TRBV5-6 with TRBJ2-7, with D tentatively TRBD1 (6 bases). This CDR3 spans 14 amino acids. V lost 0 bases and J 2 bases, leaving 9 bases between the germline ends. CDR1 and CDR2 (germline): SGHDT, YYEEEE. CDR3: CASSLAGATYEQYF. The CDR3 DNA reads as TGTGCCAGCAGCTTGGCAGGGGCCACCTACGAGCAGTACTTC.

The table lists this clone with a few counts. As DNA, the CDR3 is TGTGCCAGCCGGGACAGGAGCCGAGATAACTATGGCTACACCTTC. Translation gives CASRDRSRDNYGYTF. The chain carries TRBV30 and TRBJ1-2; 8 bases match TRBD1. CDR1 and CDR2 (germline): GTSNPN, SVGIG (reference sequence). With V trimmed by 8 bases and J by 1 base, 12 bases remained unmatched. The CDR3 totals 15 residues.

CDR3 in amino acids: CASSLYDKGVNTEAFF. DNA for the CDR3: TGTGCCAGCAGTCTATACGACAAGGGAGTGAACACTGAAGCTTTCTTT. The chain recombines TRBV28 with TRBJ1-1; D not resolved. This CDR3 has 16 amino acids. Trimming took 5 bases from V and 0 from J, leaving 16 bases between them. The germline V gene encodes CDR1 MDHEN and CDR2 SYDVKM.

The rearrangement uses TRBV29-1 and TRBJ2-7, with D uncertain. Germline CDR1 and CDR2: SQVTM and ANQGSEA. CDR3 length equals 13 residues. Trimming cost V 0 bases and J 2 bases, with 8 bases left between them. Written as DNA, the CDR3 is TGCAGCGTTGAAGATCAGGCAACCTACGAGCAGTACTTC. Amino acid sequence: CSVEDQATYEQYF.

The chain combines TRBV4-2 with TRBJ2-7, with 9 bases matching TRBD1. Per germline, CDR1 LGHNA and CDR2 YNFKEQ. V was pared by 1 base and J by 2 bases, with 3 bases of the junction left unmatched. This CDR3 comprises 15 residues. Here the CDR3 reads CASSQGGTGTYEQYF. CDR3 bases: TGTGCCAGCAGCCAAGGGGGGACAGGGACCTACGAGCAGTACTTC.

The rearrangement links TRBV5-4 to TRBJ1-2; TRBD1 matches 8 bases. The CDR3 is 17 amino acids. Trimming took 0 bases from V and 4 from J; bases not matched to a gene: 11. In germline, CDR1 is SGHNT, CDR2 YYREEE (reference sequence). The CDR3 is CASSLAGQGVGVYGYTF. The DNA of the CDR3 is TGTGCCAGCAGCTTGGCCGGACAGGGTGTTGGCGTCTATGGCTACACCTTC.

V gene TRBV4-1 combines with J gene TRBJ2-7, with a weak D call TRBD2 (5 bases). The CDR3 covers 17 residues. V was trimmed by 1 base and J by 1 base, leaving 17 bases between them. CDR1 is MGHRA, CDR2 YSYEKL, per germline. CDR3 residues: CASSQGGGVGISYEQYF. The CDR3 bases are TGCGCCAGCAGCCAAGGAGGTGGTGTCGGGATATCCTACGAGCAGTACTTC.

The chain carries TRBV28 and TRBJ2-7, with 8 nucleotides matching TRBD2. With 8 bases clipped from V and 3 bases from J, the junction kept 9 bases outside the gene matches. CDR3 length equals 14 residues. From germline, CDR1 is MDHEN and CDR2 SYDVKM. This chain's CDR3 is CASPIGGDCYEQYF. The CDR3 DNA follows: TGTGCCAGCCCAATCGGGGGGGACTGCTACGAGCAGTACTTC.

The V and J genes are TRBV4-2 and TRBJ2-3; unclear D gene. CDR3 length: 11 residues. V was clipped by 6 bases and J by 4 bases, with 5 bases between them. Per the germline V gene, CDR1 is LGHNA and CDR2 is YNFKEQ. The DNA of the CDR3 is TGTGCCAGCAGTGTCGCAGATACGCAGTATTTT. This translates into CASSVADTQYF.

The chain joins TRBV7-2 to TRBJ1-5; weak D call: TRBD1 (5 bases). CDR1 and CDR2 (germline): SGHTA, FQGNSA. The V and J ends lost 2 bases and 5 bases respectively, with 10 bases between them. The CDR3 loop spans 14 amino acids. The CDR3 loop reads CASSLQGTHQPQHF. In DNA form, the CDR3 reads TGTGCCAGCAGCTTACAGGGCACTCATCAGCCCCAGCATTTT.

The gene calls are TRBV6-5 and TRBJ1-1; 9 nucleotides align to TRBD1. Germline values: CDR1 MNHEY, CDR2 SVGAGI. This CDR3 region has 15 residues. V shed 0 bases, J shed 11 bases, and the junction held 10 bases outside the gene matches. CDR3 in DNA: TGTGCCAGCAGTTACTCGAACGCAGACAGGGGGTTTGCTTTCTTT. Amino acid sequence: CASSYSNADRGFAFF.

The CDR3 nucleotides are TGTGCCAGCAGGGGACAGGGGTTGCATGAGCAGTTCTTC. As protein: CASRGQGLHEQFF. V gene TRBV6-5 combines with J gene TRBJ2-1; TRBD1 matches at 10 bases. This CDR3 region has 13 residues. Germline V gene lookup returns CDR1 MNHEY and CDR2 SVGAGI. The V and J ends lost 6 bases and 8 bases, in that order; junction bases with no gene match: 4.

The rearrangement uses TRBV7-3 and TRBJ2-1; D perhaps matches TRBD2 (5 bases). The V end lost 0 bases, the J end lost 5 bases, and 8 bases lay between the germline ends. Germline V CDR1 and CDR2: SGHTA, FQGTGA. The CDR3 extends over 14 amino acids. CDR3 region: CASSLTRADNEQFF. For the CDR3, the DNA is TGTGCCAGCAGCTTAACGAGGGCCGACAATGAGCAGTTCTTC.

The chain links TRBV14 to TRBJ2-1; 14 bases line up with TRBD2. CDR1 and CDR2 from the germline V gene are SGHDN and FVKESK. This CDR3 is built from 19 residues. Trimming cost V 1 base and J 1 base; bases outside gene matches: 6. This chain's CDR3 is CASSQGRLAGGVSYNEQFF. In DNA form, the CDR3 reads TGTGCCAGCAGCCAAGGTCGACTAGCGGGGGGGGTATCCTACAATGAGCAGTTCTTC.

J is TRBJ1-4 and V is TRBV2; D is undetermined. CDR1 and CDR2 (germline): SNHLY, FYNNEI. Trimming shortened V by 8 bases and J by 3 bases, and 7 bases separated the two germline ends. The CDR3 runs 12 residues. DNA for the CDR3: TGTGCCAGCTCGGGGTCTAATGAAAAACTGTTTTTT. As protein: CASSGSNEKLFF.

Only one count was recorded for this clone. V gene TRBV9 combines with J gene TRBJ2-3; TRBD2 matches 8 bases. This CDR3 comprises 16 residues. Germline CDR1 SGDLS, CDR2 YYNGEE. V lost 3 bases to trimming and J lost 5 bases; unmatched junction nucleotides: 11. The CDR3 DNA is TGTGCCAGCAGCGCAACAATAGCGGGACTGATAGATACGCAGTATTTT. Encoded protein: CASSATIAGLIDTQYF.

The rearrangement joins TRBV18 to TRBJ2-5, with unresolved D. In germline, CDR1 is KGHSH, CDR2 LQKENI. V lost 3 bases and J lost 3, with 8 bases in between. The CDR3 totals 13 residues. CDR3 DNA: TGTGCCAGCTCACCCGAGGCTAAAGAGACCCAGTACTTC. It codes for CASSPEAKETQYF. The full variable domain, its missing parts supplied by reference TRBV18 and TRBJ2-5, is NAGVMQNPRHLVRRRGQEARLRCSPMKGHSHVYWYRQLPEEGLKFMVYLQKENIIDESGMPKERFSAEFPKEGPSILRIQQVVRGDSAAYFCASSPEAKETQYFGPGTRLLVL.

The chain carries TRBV5-4 and TRBJ2-1; 11 bases map to TRBD2. Trimming at V came to 4 bases and at J to 7 bases, leaving 4 bases not matched to a gene. The germline CDR1 and CDR2 sequences are SGHNT and YYREEE (reference sequence). CDR3 length equals 14 residues. The CDR3 sequence: CASSLGLAVNEQFF. CDR3 coding DNA: TGTGCCAGCAGCCTGGGACTAGCGGTAAATGAGCAGTTCTTC.

V is TRBV28 and J is TRBJ2-7; tentatively, D is TRBD2 (6 bases). The CDR3 loop spans 14 amino acids. Germline assignment: CDR1 MDHEN and CDR2 SYDVKM. V lost 6 bases and J lost 0, with 12 bases in between. The CDR3 protein is CASRAGGISYEQYF. The CDR3 DNA is TGTGCCAGCAGGGCCGGGGGAATCTCCTACGAGCAGTACTTC.

With respect to this clone: This likely comes from a read error, as the CDR3 has no conserved phenylalanine or tryptophan at its end. The CDR3 is CASSADTSGGLYEQYS. The DNA of the CDR3 is TGTGCCAGCTCAGCAGATACTAGCGGGGGCCTCTACGAGCAGTACTCC. The chain is built from TRBV18 and TRBJ2-7, with 11 positions matching TRBD2. V dropped 5 bases and J dropped 3; count of bases not matched to a gene: 9. Germline-derived CDR1 and CDR2 are KGHSH and LQKENI. This CDR3 contains 16 residues.

The chain joins TRBV28 to TRBJ2-7; TRBD1 matches 9 bases. V lost 3 bases, J lost 6 bases, and 6 bases stayed unmatched. The length of the CDR3 is 14 residues. The germline V gene encodes CDR1 MDHEN and CDR2 SYDVKM. The chain's CDR3 is CASSFHRGLAEQYF. The CDR3 DNA reads as TGTGCCAGCAGTTTTCACAGGGGGCTGGCCGAGCAGTACTTC.

This chain links TRBV29-1 with TRBJ2-7, with D possibly TRBD2 on 6 matching bases. The germline gives CDR1 SQVTM, CDR2 ANQGSEA. CDR3 length equals 12 residues. V was cut by 7 bases and J by 4 bases, with 14 bases left in between. CDR3 bases: TGCAGCGCGGAGGGCCAAGGATACGAGCAGTACTTC. Amino acids: CSAEGQGYEQYF.